The 19 T cell receptor beta chains reported below all come from one sample, sequenced in a study of blood T cell repertoires in COVID-19. The data were produced by immunoSEQ multiplex PCR, yet TCRdb's version contains in-frame clones alone and is incomplete. The sample records some 180,000 clones, approximately 88% being singletons. The sample taken for sequencing was peripheral blood. The source is a woman aged 40 to 50 with COVID-19, enrolled during active disease.

The CDR3, as DNA: TGTGCCAGCTCACCCCCCGGGGAATCACCCCTCCACTTT. Protein sequence: CASSPPGESPLHF. The V call is TRBV18, the J call TRBJ1-6; D uncertain. This CDR3 is built from 13 residues. Trimming took 3 bases from V and 10 from J, leaving 10 bases between them. CDR1 is KGHSH and CDR2 is LQKENI in the germline V gene.

The chain combines TRBV2 with TRBJ2-5; no clear D gene. V shed 4 bases and J shed 3 bases, with 12 bases lying between them. Germline values: CDR1 SNHLY, CDR2 FYNNEI. This CDR3 contains 14 residues. In nucleotides, the CDR3 is TGTGCCAGCAGTGTATCCTACAGAAAAGAGACCCAGTACTTC. It translates to CASSVSYRKETQYF.

The rearrangement uses TRBV6-4 and TRBJ2-2; weak D call: TRBD2 (6 bases). V was cut by 6 bases and J by 3 bases, with 11 bases left in between. The CDR3 loop spans 14 amino acids. Germline V gene data show CDR1 as MRHNA and CDR2 as SNTAGT. CDR3: CASRQGLYTGELFF. The DNA of the CDR3 is TGTGCCAGCAGGCAGGGACTTTACACCGGGGAGCTGTTTTTT.

V and J are TRBV28 and TRBJ1-5; D is unresolved. V was shortened by 6 bases and J by 4 bases, with 4 bases between the two germline ends. This CDR3 contains 11 residues. Germline assignment: CDR1 MDHEN and CDR2 SYDVKM. The CDR3 spells CASSPNQPQHF. The CDR3 bases are TGTGCCAGCAGCCCGAATCAGCCCCAGCATTTT.

The genes are TRBV3-1 (or the pseudogene TRBV3-2) and TRBJ2-7; D is uncertain. V dropped 3 bases and J dropped 5 bases, with 8 bases sitting between them. Germline V gene data show CDR1 as LGHDT and CDR2 as YNNKEL (reference sequence). This CDR3 has 12 residues. CDR3 protein: CASSHETNEQYF. The CDR3 DNA reads as TGTGCCAGCAGCCACGAGACAAACGAGCAGTACTTC.

The rearrangement uses TRBV24-1 and TRBJ1-1; 8 positions match TRBD1. The CDR3 has 15 residues. Germline-derived CDR1 and CDR2 are KGHDR and SFDVKD. With V trimmed by 5 bases and J by 1 base, 5 bases remained unmatched. The CDR3 is CATSASGTGNTEAFF. The CDR3 coding sequence is TGTGCCACCAGTGCTTCCGGGACAGGGAACACTGAAGCTTTCTTT.

The V call is TRBV10-2, the J call TRBJ1-2; D is possibly TRBD1 (6 bases). This CDR3 has 13 residues. With 6 bases removed from V and 2 bases from J, the gap between germline ends came to 10 bases. CDR1 is WSHSY and CDR2 is SAAADI in the germline V gene. CDR3 bases: TGCGCCAGCAGGGACAGCGTAAACTATGGCTACACCTTC. Its translation is CASRDSVNYGYTF.

This clone was counted a few times. The chain is built from TRBV7-2 and TRBJ1-3; no firm D call. The CDR3 loop spans 14 amino acids. V was clipped by 1 base and J by 3 bases, with 7 bases between them. Germline loops: CDR1 SGHTA, CDR2 FQGNSA. The CDR3 loop reads CASSLGWSGNTIYF. CDR3 bases: TGTGCCAGCAGCTTAGGTTGGAGTGGAAACACCATATATTTT.

The gene calls are TRBV6-2 or TRBV6-3 and TRBJ2-1; 9 bases align to TRBD1. The CDR3 spans 16 residues. V lost 5 bases to trimming and J lost 9 bases; unmatched junction nucleotides: 14. CDR1 MNHEY and CDR2 SVGEGT come from the germline V gene. In DNA form, the CDR3 reads TGTGCCAGCAGTCTTCTGGACAGGGGATTGAGGAGTGAGCAGTTCTTC. Amino acids: CASSLLDRGLRSEQFF.

The chain links TRBV5-8 to TRBJ2-5, with D possibly matching TRBD1 (6 bases). Trimming cost V 5 bases and J 2 bases, with 22 bases left between them. The CDR3 covers 17 residues. Germline V gives CDR1 SGHTS, CDR2 YDEGEE. Written as DNA, the CDR3 is TGTGCCAGCAGGTCAGGTGGGATGGGGGCACCTCAAGAGACCCAGTACTTC. Protein product: CASRSGGMGAPQETQYF.

This clone was recorded only once. The chain couples TRBV5-1 to TRBJ2-7; D gene unclear. V was pared by 1 base and J by 0 bases, with 11 bases between. This CDR3 spans 15 amino acids. Germline lookup yields CDR1 SGHRS and CDR2 YFSETQ. CDR3 loop: CASSLLSKSSYEQYF. The CDR3 nucleotides are TGCGCCAGCAGCTTGTTATCGAAGAGCTCCTACGAGCAGTACTTC.

The chain couples TRBV5-1 to TRBJ1-4; maybe TRBD1 (5 bases). V lost 0 bases to trimming and J lost 2 bases, with 11 bases between them. This CDR3 comprises 16 residues. Germline V lookup: CDR1 SGHRS, CDR2 YFSETQ. CDR3 bases: TGCGCCAGCAGCTTGGGGACATTGGCCACTAATGAAAAACTGTTTTTT. Translated, it gives CASSLGTLATNEKLFF.

The chain couples TRBV6-5 to TRBJ1-1; D unresolved. V gave up 7 bases and J gave up 3 bases, with 15 bases separating them. There are 14 residues in the CDR3. CDR1 and CDR2 (germline): MNHEY, SVGAGI. This CDR3 is CASIQGDEDTEAFF. DNA of the CDR3: TGTGCCAGCATCCAAGGCGACGAGGACACTGAAGCTTTCTTT.

The CDR3 DNA reads TGTGCCAGCAGGTGGGACAGGGAAACTGAAGCTTTCTTT. It translates to CASRWDRETEAFF. This chain uses TRBV5-6 with TRBJ1-1; 9 nucleotides match TRBD1. V was clipped by 5 bases and J by 5 bases; unmatched bases: 4. The V gene's germline CDR1 is SGHDT and CDR2 YYEEEE. The CDR3 is 13 residues long.

The J gene is TRBJ1-2, the V gene TRBV15; TRBD1 matches at 7 bases. The V gene end was trimmed by 7 bases and the J gene end by 4 bases; junction bases not matched to a gene: 21. CDR3 length: 18 amino acids. From germline, CDR1 is LNHNV and CDR2 YYDKDF (reference sequence). CDR3 loop: CATMLTPETGTSSYGYTF. The CDR3 nucleotides read TGTGCCACCATGCTCACGCCGGAGACAGGGACTTCTAGCTATGGCTACACCTTC. Using reference TRBV15 and TRBJ1-2 for the parts outside the CDR3, the full variable domain is DAMVIQNPRYQVTQFGKPVTLSCSQTLNHNVMYWYQQKSSQAPKLLFHYYDKDFNNEADTPDNFQSRRPNTSFCFLDIRSPGLGDTAMYLCATMLTPETGTSSYGYTFGSGTRLTVV.

The rearrangement uses TRBV5-1 and TRBJ1-6; D is possibly TRBD1 (5 bases). The CDR3 length is 17 residues. The V end lost 2 bases, the J end lost 0 bases, and 12 bases lay between the germline ends. Germline values: CDR1 SGHRS, CDR2 YFSETQ. The CDR3, as DNA: TGCGCCAGCAGCTTACCGCCCGACAGCTCCTATAATTCACCCCTCCACTTT. Protein sequence: CASSLPPDSSYNSPLHF.

V gene TRBV28 combines with J gene TRBJ2-7; maybe TRBD2 (5 bases). CDR1 is MDHEN and CDR2 is SYDVKM in the germline V gene. V dropped 1 base and J dropped 3 bases, with 19 bases sitting between them. CDR3 length: 17 amino acids. The CDR3 is CASSLSSGPGRNYEQYF. The CDR3 region has the DNA TGTGCCAGCAGTTTATCCAGCGGCCCGGGAAGGAACTACGAGCAGTACTTC.

The genes are TRBV10-1 and TRBJ1-2; maybe TRBD1 (6 bases). The CDR3 has 17 amino acids. The germline CDR1 and CDR2 sequences are WNHNN and SYGVQD (reference sequence). V lost 7 bases to trimming and J lost 2 bases, with 23 bases between them. The CDR3 nucleotides read TGCGCCAGCAAGTACCACAGAATCCAGGGGAAGAACTATGGCTACACCTTC. Its translation: CASKYHRIQGKNYGYTF.

This chain joins TRBV5-4 and TRBJ1-5; 7 bases are shared with TRBD1. This CDR3 comprises 18 residues. Trimming removed 0 bases from V and 1 base from J; junction bases left unmatched: 10. The germline V gene encodes CDR1 SGHNT and CDR2 YYREEE (reference sequence). The CDR3 protein is CASSLGGPGQLSNQPQHF. Here the CDR3 DNA reads TGTGCCAGCAGCTTGGGGGGCCCGGGACAGCTAAGCAATCAGCCCCAGCATTTT.